The next 14 T cell receptor beta chains were all read from a single sample in a study of T-cell memory formation after mild COVID-19. MiXCR, run by TCRdb on the 5' RACE reads, gives a single entry per CDR3 protein. The sample has 100,000 to 150,000 distinct CDR3 sequences, about 6% seen once; the top ten hold around 2%. Sequenced sample: PBMCs or a T cell subset sorted from them (not recorded which). These receptors originate from an adult woman who had mild COVID-19 (a few samples of this study predate the infection). Cell type and time point are not known.

This clonotype was detected a few times. V and J are TRBV25-1 and TRBJ2-1, with 9 bases aligning to TRBD1. The length of the CDR3 is 14 residues. V lost 7 bases to trimming and J lost 7 bases; unmatched junction nucleotides: 8. Germline V lookup: CDR1 MGHDK, CDR2 SYGVNS. The CDR3 region has the DNA TGTGCCAGCACAGGACAGGGGAAGGTGAATGAGCAGTTCTTC. The encoded protein is CASTGQGKVNEQFF.

The rearrangement uses TRBV7-2 and TRBJ2-3; D not resolved. V lost 5 bases and J 4 bases, leaving 7 bases between the germline ends. Germline CDR1 SGHTA, CDR2 FQGNSA. The CDR3 spans 12 residues. The CDR3 here is CASSRPPDTQYF. The CDR3 DNA reads as TGTGCCAGCAGCCGTCCTCCAGATACGCAGTATTTT.

The chain couples TRBV6-8 to TRBJ1-1, with a tentative D call TRBD1 (6 bases). Deletions cut 7 bases from V and 1 base from J, with 13 bases between. Germline V gene lookup returns CDR1 MNHGY and CDR2 SAAAGT. The CDR3 covers 14 residues. The CDR3 reads CASTHGGENTEAFF. For the CDR3, the DNA is TGTGCCAGCACCCATGGGGGCGAGAACACTGAAGCTTTCTTT.

This clonotype has only a few counts. The rearrangement links TRBV5-1 to TRBJ2-2; the match to TRBD1 covers 8 bases. There are 15 residues in the CDR3. Losses at the gene ends were 1 base for V and 7 bases for J; bases not matched to a gene: 6. CDR1 SGHRS and CDR2 YFSETQ come from the germline V gene. This chain's CDR3 is CASSLTQGASGELFF. The CDR3 nucleotides are TGCGCCAGCAGCTTGACTCAGGGGGCGAGCGGGGAGCTGTTTTTT.

There are a few counts of this clonotype. V gene TRBV24-1 combines with J gene TRBJ2-1, with D possibly TRBD2 on 5 matching bases. Between the trimmed V and J ends, which lost 6 bases and 8 bases, there was a span of 10 bases. Germline V CDR1 and CDR2: KGHDR, SFDVKD. The CDR3 totals 12 residues. The CDR3 sequence: CATSSWEHEQFF. The CDR3 DNA sequence: TGTGCCACCAGTTCGTGGGAGCATGAGCAGTTCTTC.

This clonotype was seen only a few times. The V call is TRBV29-1, the J call TRBJ1-2; D gene unclear. V lost 6 bases and J 0 bases, leaving 11 bases between the germline ends. CDR1 SQVTM and CDR2 ANQGSEA come from the germline V gene. This CDR3 region has 13 residues. CDR3 sequence: CSVQDYPNYGYTF. CDR3 nucleotide sequence: TGCAGCGTCCAAGACTACCCTAACTATGGCTACACCTTC.

The chain couples TRBV15 to TRBJ2-1; tentatively, D is TRBD2 (6 bases). Trimming removed 0 bases at V and 9 bases at J, with 27 bases between. The V gene's germline CDR1 is LNHNV and CDR2 YYDKDF (reference sequence). The CDR3 loop spans 19 amino acids. The CDR3 bases are TGTGCCACCAGCAGAGATGGGACCGGGACTCACCCGGGGAGTGGTGAGCAGTTCTTC. Protein sequence: CATSRDGTGTHPGSGEQFF.

This clonotype has a handful of counts. This sequence joins TRBV29-1 and TRBJ2-3; 9 bases align to TRBD2. Germline loops: CDR1 SQVTM, CDR2 ANQGSEA. Losses at the gene ends were 3 bases for V and 5 bases for J; bases not matched to a gene: 18. This CDR3 contains 18 residues. This CDR3 is CSVDSRLWLAGVVDTQYF. In nucleotides, the CDR3 is TGCAGCGTTGACTCGCGGTTGTGGTTAGCGGGAGTGGTAGATACGCAGTATTTT.

Only a few counts were recorded for this clonotype. The chain couples TRBV5-5 to TRBJ2-5; 8 bases are a match to TRBD2. The J segment lost 0 bases and the V segment lost 4 bases, leaving 8 bases of the junction unmatched. CDR1 and CDR2 (germline): SGHKS, YYEKEE (reference sequence). The CDR3 loop spans 16 amino acids. The CDR3 region has the DNA TGTGCCAGCAGCCGTCTAGCGGGCCTGTACCAAGAGACCCAGTACTTC. Protein: CASSRLAGLYQETQYF.

The rearrangement uses TRBV9 and TRBJ2-7; weak D call: TRBD2 (5 bases). V was cut by 4 bases and J by 6 bases, with 20 bases left in between. This CDR3 comprises 15 residues. Germline assignment: CDR1 SGDLS and CDR2 YYNGEE. The CDR3 region has the DNA TGTGCCAGCAGCCCGGGATGGTTGAGGGAAGGCGAGCAGTACTTC. Translated: CASSPGWLREGEQYF.

The chain couples TRBV20-1 to TRBJ1-2; possible D gene TRBD1, 5 bases. The length of the CDR3 is 13 residues. The V and J ends lost 3 bases and 4 bases respectively, with 12 bases between them. The germline gives CDR1 DFQATT, CDR2 SNEGSKA (reference sequence). This chain's CDR3 is CSASRGAGYGYTF. CDR3 DNA: TGCAGTGCTAGCCGCGGGGCTGGCTATGGCTACACCTTC.

The V call is TRBV3-1, the J call TRBJ2-3; 11 bases line up with TRBD2. After removal of 6 bases from V and 5 bases from J, the junction contained 7 bases not matched to a gene. The CDR3 runs to 15 residues. Germline-derived CDR1 and CDR2 are LGHDT and YNNKEL (reference sequence). CDR3 DNA sequence: TGTGCCAGCAGATATAGCGGGGGGGCGCAAGATACGCAGTATTTT. Amino acid sequence: CASRYSGGAQDTQYF.

This clonotype was observed at least ten times. The chain has TRBV5-5 and TRBJ2-5, with no clear D. CDR1 and CDR2 (germline): SGHKS, YYEKEE (reference sequence). There are 14 residues in the CDR3. The V end was cut by 4 bases, the J end by 0 bases, with 10 bases between. CDR3 residues: CASSPRDDQETQYF. The CDR3 DNA sequence: TGTGCCAGCAGCCCCCGCGACGACCAAGAGACCCAGTACTTC.

In this sample, this clonotype turned up a few times. The gene calls are TRBV20-1 and TRBJ2-1, with TRBD2 matching 9 bases. This CDR3 spans 15 amino acids. Germline trimming cut 3 bases from V and 6 bases from J; bases unmatched to any gene: 9. Germline V lookup: CDR1 DFQATT, CDR2 SNEGSKA (reference sequence). The CDR3 coding sequence is TGCAGTGCTAGGGAGACTAGCGGCTCGTTCAATGAGCAGTTCTTC. Amino acids: CSARETSGSFNEQFF.